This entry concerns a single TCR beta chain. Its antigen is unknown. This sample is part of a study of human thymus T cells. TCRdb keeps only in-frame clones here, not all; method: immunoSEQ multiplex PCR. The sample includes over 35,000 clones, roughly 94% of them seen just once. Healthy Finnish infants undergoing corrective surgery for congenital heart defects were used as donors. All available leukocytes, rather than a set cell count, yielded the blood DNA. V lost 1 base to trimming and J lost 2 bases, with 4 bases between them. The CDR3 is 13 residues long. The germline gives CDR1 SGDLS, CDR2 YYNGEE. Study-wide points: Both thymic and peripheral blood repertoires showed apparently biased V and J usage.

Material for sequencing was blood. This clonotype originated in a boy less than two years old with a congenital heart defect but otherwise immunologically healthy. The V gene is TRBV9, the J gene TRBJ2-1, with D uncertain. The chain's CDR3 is CASSVNTYNEQFF. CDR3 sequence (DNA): TGTGCCAGCAGCGTAAACACCTACAATGAGCAGTTCTTC. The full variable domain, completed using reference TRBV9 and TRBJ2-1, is DSGVTQTPKHLITATGQRVTLRCSPRSGDLSVYWYQQSLDQGLQFLIQYYNGEERAKGNILERFSAQQFPDLHSELNLSSLELGDSALYFCASSVNTYNEQFFGPGTRLTVL.